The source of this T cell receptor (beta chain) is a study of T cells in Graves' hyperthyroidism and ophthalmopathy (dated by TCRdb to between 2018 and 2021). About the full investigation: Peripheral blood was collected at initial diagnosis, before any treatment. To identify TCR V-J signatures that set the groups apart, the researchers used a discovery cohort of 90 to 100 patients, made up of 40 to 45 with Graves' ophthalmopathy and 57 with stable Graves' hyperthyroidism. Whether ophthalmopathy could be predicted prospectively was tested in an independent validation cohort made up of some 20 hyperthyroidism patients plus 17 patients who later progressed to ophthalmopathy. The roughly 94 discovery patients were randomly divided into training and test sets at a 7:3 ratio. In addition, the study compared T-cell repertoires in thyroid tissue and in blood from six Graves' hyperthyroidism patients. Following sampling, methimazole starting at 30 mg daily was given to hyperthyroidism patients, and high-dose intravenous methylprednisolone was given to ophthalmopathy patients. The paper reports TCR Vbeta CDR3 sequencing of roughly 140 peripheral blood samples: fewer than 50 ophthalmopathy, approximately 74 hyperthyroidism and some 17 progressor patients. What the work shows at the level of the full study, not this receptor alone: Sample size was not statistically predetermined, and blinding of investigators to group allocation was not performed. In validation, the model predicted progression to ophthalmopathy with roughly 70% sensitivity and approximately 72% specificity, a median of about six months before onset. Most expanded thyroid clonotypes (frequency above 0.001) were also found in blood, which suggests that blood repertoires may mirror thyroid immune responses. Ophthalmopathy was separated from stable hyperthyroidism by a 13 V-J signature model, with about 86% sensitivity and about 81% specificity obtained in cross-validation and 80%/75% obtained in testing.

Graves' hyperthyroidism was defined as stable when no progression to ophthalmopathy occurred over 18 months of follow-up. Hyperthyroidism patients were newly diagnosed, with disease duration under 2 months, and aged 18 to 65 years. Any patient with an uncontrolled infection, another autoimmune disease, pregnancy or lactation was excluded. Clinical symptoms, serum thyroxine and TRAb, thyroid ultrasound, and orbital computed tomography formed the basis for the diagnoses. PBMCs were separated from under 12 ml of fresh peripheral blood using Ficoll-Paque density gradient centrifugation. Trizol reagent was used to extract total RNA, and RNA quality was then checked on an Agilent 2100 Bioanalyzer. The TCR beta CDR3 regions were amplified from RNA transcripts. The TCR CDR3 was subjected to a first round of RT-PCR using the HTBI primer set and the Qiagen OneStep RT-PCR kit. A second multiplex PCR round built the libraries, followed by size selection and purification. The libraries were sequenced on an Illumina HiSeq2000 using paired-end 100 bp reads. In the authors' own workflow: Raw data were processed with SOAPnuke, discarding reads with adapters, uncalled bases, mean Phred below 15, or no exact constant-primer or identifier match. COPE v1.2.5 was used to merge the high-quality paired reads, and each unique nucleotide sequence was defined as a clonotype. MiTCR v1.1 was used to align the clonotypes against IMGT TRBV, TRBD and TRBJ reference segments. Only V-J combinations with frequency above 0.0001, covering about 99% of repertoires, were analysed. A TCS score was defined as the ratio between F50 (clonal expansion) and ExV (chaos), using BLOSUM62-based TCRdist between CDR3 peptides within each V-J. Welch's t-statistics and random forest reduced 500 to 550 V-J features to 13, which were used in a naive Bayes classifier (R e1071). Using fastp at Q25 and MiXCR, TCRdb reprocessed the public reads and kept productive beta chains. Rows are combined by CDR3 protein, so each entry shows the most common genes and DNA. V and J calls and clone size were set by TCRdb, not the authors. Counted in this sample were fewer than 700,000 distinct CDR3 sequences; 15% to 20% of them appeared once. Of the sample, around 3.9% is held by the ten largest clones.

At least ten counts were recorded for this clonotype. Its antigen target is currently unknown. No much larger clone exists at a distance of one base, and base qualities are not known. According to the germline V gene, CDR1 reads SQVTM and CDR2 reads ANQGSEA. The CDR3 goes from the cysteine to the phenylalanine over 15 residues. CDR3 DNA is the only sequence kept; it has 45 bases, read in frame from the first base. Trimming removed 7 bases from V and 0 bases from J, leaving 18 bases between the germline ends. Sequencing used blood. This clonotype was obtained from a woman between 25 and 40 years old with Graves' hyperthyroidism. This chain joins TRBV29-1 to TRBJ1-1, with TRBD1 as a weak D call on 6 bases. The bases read TGCAGCGCAGGGGAGGGGTGGGGTATGAACACTGAAGCTTTCTTT. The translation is CSAGEGWGMNTEAFF.